This T cell receptor beta chain comes out of a study of control samples from healthy donors and cancer patients. Trimming took 1 base from V and 2 from J, leaving 12 bases between them. The CDR3 loop spans 14 amino acids. CDR1 is SQVTM, CDR2 ANQGSEA, per germline. Assay: immunoSEQ multiplex PCR; the TCRdb copy retains only in-frame clones and omits some. Found here are about 150,000 clones, approximately 94% of them singletons; the top ten hold around 1.3%. This sequence was found in a woman in her late teens or twenties in good health. The chain couples TRBV29-1 to TRBJ2-7; D unclear. Sequenced: blood. This CDR3 reads CSVEVAAPPYEQYF. Written as DNA, the CDR3 is TGCAGCGTTGAAGTCGCGGCACCTCCCTACGAGCAGTACTTC.